Listed below are T cell receptor beta chains from one sample, sequenced in a study of blood T cell repertoires in COVID-19. Method: immunoSEQ multiplex PCR; TCRdb's copy keeps in-frame clones and lacks some. The sample lists some 180,000 clones, 80% to 90% occurring once. Sequencing was carried out using peripheral blood. The receptor set was obtained from a woman aged 40 to 50 with COVID-19, enrolled during active disease. Each CDR3 is given with its conserved first and last residue. Fields, in order: D gene, clone size, V gene, J gene, CDR3 protein, CDR3 DNA. A D gene is named only where the DNA matches it firmly. Expanded clones are given a class, and other clones once, few, many or no size at all.

D: TRBD1; size: -; V: TRBV30; J: TRBJ2-1; CDR3: CAWSAYPRTGTYNEQFF; DNA: TGTGCCTGGAGTGCCTACCCGCGGACAGGGACCTACAATGAGCAGTTCTTC
D: TRBD2; size: -; V: TRBV5-1; J: TRBJ2-1; CDR3: CASRITSGNLYNEQFF; DNA: TGCGCCAGCAGGATAACTAGCGGGAACCTCTACAATGAGCAGTTCTTC
D: -; size: -; V: TRBV6-1; J: TRBJ1-2; CDR3: CASSEGWGGPYGYTF; DNA: TGTGCCAGCAGTGAAGGGTGGGGGGGCCCCTATGGCTACACCTTC
D: -; size: -; V: TRBV6-1; J: TRBJ1-4; CDR3: CASSEALGATNEKLFF; DNA: TGTGCCAGCAGTGAAGCGCTGGGAGCAACTAATGAAAAACTGTTTTTT
D: -; size: -; V: TRBV12-5; J: TRBJ2-1; CDR3: CASGRPGSNEQFF; DNA: TGTGCTAGTGGCCGGCCGGGTTCCAATGAGCAGTTCTTC
D: -; size: -; V: TRBV13; J: TRBJ2-5; CDR3: CASSPPQAGAGETQYF; DNA: TGTGCCAGCAGCCCCCCCCAGGCAGGGGCAGGGGAGACCCAGTACTTC
D: -; size: -; V: TRBV5-6; J: TRBJ1-6; CDR3: CASSGAGLSPLHF; DNA: TGTGCCAGCAGTGGGGCAGGGCTTTCACCCCTCCACTTT
D: -; size: -; V: TRBV20-1; J: TRBJ2-2; CDR3: CSASRDNTGELFF; DNA: TGCAGTGCTAGTCGAGATAACACCGGGGAGCTGTTTTTT
D: -; size: -; V: TRBV2; J: TRBJ2-5; CDR3: CASSVETGVETQYF; DNA: TGTGCCAGCAGTGTCGAGACAGGAGTGGAGACCCAGTACTTC
D: TRBD1; size: few; V: TRBV18; J: TRBJ2-2; CDR3: CASSTNRGPTGELFF; DNA: TGTGCCAGCTCAACAAACAGGGGGCCCACCGGGGAGCTGTTTTTT
D: -; size: few; V: TRBV6-5; J: TRBJ2-2; CDR3: CASRPQGPGELFF; DNA: TGTGCCAGCAGACCACAGGGCCCCGGGGAGCTGTTTTTT
D: -; size: -; V: TRBV6-5; J: TRBJ1-1; CDR3: CASSPPKGGNTEAFF; DNA: TGTGCCAGCAGTCCACCCAAAGGGGGGAACACTGAAGCTTTCTTT
D: -; size: -; V: TRBV3-1/TRBV3-2; J: TRBJ1-1; CDR3: CASSPPGNTEAFF; DNA: TGTGCCAGCAGCCCACCGGGGAACACTGAAGCTTTCTTT
D: TRBD1; size: -; V: TRBV5-5; J: TRBJ1-1; CDR3: CASSLGQGRVEAFF; DNA: TGTGCCAGCAGCTTGGGACAGGGGAGGGTTGAAGCTTTCTTT
D: -; size: -; V: TRBV7-2; J: TRBJ2-7; CDR3: CASSLDPEGLEQYF; DNA: TGTGCCAGCAGCTTAGACCCGGAGGGGCTCGAGCAGTACTTC
D: TRBD1; size: many; V: TRBV19; J: TRBJ2-1; CDR3: CASSIVPDRGRNEQFF; DNA: TGTGCCAGTAGTATAGTTCCGGACAGGGGACGGAATGAGCAGTTCTTC
D: TRBD1; size: -; V: TRBV11-2; J: TRBJ2-7; CDR3: CASTRQGYEQYF; DNA: TGTGCCAGCACCAGACAGGGCTACGAGCAGTACTTC
D: TRBD2; size: few; V: TRBV18; J: TRBJ2-7; CDR3: CASSPPGLGREQYF; DNA: TGTGCCAGCTCACCACCCGGACTAGGGCGTGAGCAGTACTTC
D: TRBD1; size: -; V: TRBV27; J: TRBJ2-7; CDR3: CASTRGGLYEQYF; DNA: TGTGCCAGTACCCGAGGGGGCTTGTACGAGCAGTACTTC
D: TRBD1; size: -; V: TRBV6-5; J: TRBJ1-5; CDR3: CASRKDRSHQPQHF; DNA: TGTGCCAGCAGGAAGGACAGGAGCCATCAGCCCCAGCATTTT
D: -; size: -; V: TRBV11-2; J: TRBJ2-7; CDR3: CASSLSSLDEQYF; DNA: TGTGCCAGCAGCTTAAGTTCGTTAGACGAGCAGTACTTC
D: -; size: few; V: TRBV11-2; J: TRBJ2-7; CDR3: CASSGGGYGSYEQYF; DNA: TGTGCCAGCAGCGGAGGAGGGTACGGCTCCTACGAGCAGTACTTC
D: TRBD1; size: -; V: TRBV30; J: TRBJ2-1; CDR3: CAWSQLWGQNNEQFF; DNA: TGTGCCTGGAGTCAGCTTTGGGGACAGAACAATGAGCAGTTCTTC
D: -; size: -; V: TRBV9; J: TRBJ1-5; CDR3: CASSAYDRYQPQHF; DNA: TGTGCCAGCAGCGCCTACGACAGATATCAGCCCCAGCATTTT
D: TRBD2; size: once; V: TRBV28; J: TRBJ2-7; CDR3: CASSRTSGSFYEQYF; DNA: TGTGCCAGCAGCAGAACTAGCGGGAGCTTTTACGAGCAGTACTTC
D: -; size: once; V: TRBV28; J: TRBJ2-2; CDR3: CAEGGDTGELFF; DNA: TGTGCCGAGGGTGGGGACACCGGGGAGCTGTTTTTT
D: TRBD1; size: -; V: TRBV15; J: TRBJ1-5; CDR3: CATSRELTGGQQPQHF; DNA: TGTGCCACCAGCAGAGAGCTAACAGGGGGCCAGCAGCCCCAGCATTTT
D: TRBD2; size: -; V: TRBV15; J: TRBJ2-4; CDR3: CATSRGLAGELDIQYF; DNA: TGTGCCACCAGCAGAGGACTAGCGGGAGAGTTGGACATTCAGTACTTC
D: TRBD1; size: many; V: TRBV5-4; J: TRBJ1-5; CDR3: CASSPDRGRNQPQHF; DNA: TGTGCCAGCAGCCCCGACAGGGGTCGCAATCAGCCCCAGCATTTT
D: TRBD2; size: -; V: TRBV11-2; J: TRBJ2-2; CDR3: CASSYPGTRIGELFF; DNA: TGTGCCAGCAGCTACCCAGGGACTAGAATCGGGGAGCTGTTTTTT
D: -; size: -; V: TRBV2; J: TRBJ1-3; CDR3: CASSEWSSGNTIYF; DNA: TGTGCCAGCAGTGAATGGAGCTCTGGAAACACCATATATTTT
D: -; size: -; V: TRBV27; J: TRBJ2-1; CDR3: CASSLGRVSNEQFF; DNA: TGTGCCAGCAGTTTAGGGCGGGTATCCAATGAGCAGTTCTTC
D: -; size: -; V: TRBV15; J: TRBJ1-5; CDR3: CATSRAGRAHSPQHF; DNA: TGTGCCACCAGCAGAGCGGGGAGGGCTCATTCGCCCCAGCATTTT
D: -; size: -; V: TRBV4-1; J: TRBJ1-6; CDR3: CASSQDQGYNSPLHF; DNA: TGCGCCAGCAGCCAAGACCAGGGGTATAATTCACCCCTCCACTTT
D: -; size: -; V: TRBV27; J: TRBJ2-7; CDR3: CVSEGGTNPEQYF; DNA: TGTGTTTCGGAAGGAGGAACTAATCCCGAGCAGTACTTC
D: TRBD1; size: -; V: TRBV29-1; J: TRBJ1-2; CDR3: CSATGTDDYGYTF; DNA: TGCAGCGCCACCGGGACAGATGATTATGGCTACACCTTC
D: TRBD1; size: -; V: TRBV19; J: TRBJ1-4; CDR3: CASRPGQGNEKLFF; DNA: TGTGCCAGTAGACCGGGACAGGGGAATGAAAAACTGTTTTTT
D: TRBD1; size: -; V: TRBV18; J: TRBJ2-5; CDR3: CASSPRVGGRPQETQYF; DNA: TGTGCCAGCTCACCACGCGTAGGGGGCCGGCCCCAAGAGACCCAGTACTTC
D: -; size: -; V: TRBV2; J: TRBJ2-1; CDR3: CASKGVGAPNEQFF; DNA: TGTGCCAGTAAAGGGGTGGGGGCACCCAATGAGCAGTTCTTC
D: -; size: -; V: TRBV11-2; J: TRBJ2-3; CDR3: CASSPKGDNTDTQYF; DNA: TGTGCCAGCAGCCCCAAAGGGGACAACACAGATACGCAGTATTTT
D: -; size: -; V: TRBV27; J: TRBJ2-5; CDR3: CASRGRNQETQYF; DNA: TGTGCCAGCAGAGGGAGGAACCAAGAGACCCAGTACTTC
D: TRBD1; size: few; V: TRBV11-2; J: TRBJ1-1; CDR3: CASCRDSNTEAFF; DNA: TGTGCCAGCTGCCGGGACAGTAACACTGAAGCTTTCTTT
D: TRBD1; size: -; V: TRBV7-9; J: TRBJ2-1; CDR3: CASSGTVTSSYNEQFF; DNA: TGTGCCAGCAGCGGGACAGTAACTAGCTCCTACAATGAGCAGTTCTTC
D: TRBD2; size: -; V: TRBV6-5; J: TRBJ2-5; CDR3: CASSYEGSGVETQYF; DNA: TGTGCCAGCAGTTACGAGGGTAGCGGGGTGGAGACCCAGTACTTC
D: TRBD1; size: -; V: TRBV5-6; J: TRBJ2-1; CDR3: CASSRDSGQFF; DNA: TGTGCCAGCAGTCGGGACAGCGGGCAGTTCTTC
D: TRBD1; size: once; V: TRBV30; J: TRBJ2-2; CDR3: CAWNRQGALRNTGELFF; DNA: TGTGCCTGGAACCGACAGGGGGCGTTAAGGAACACCGGGGAGCTGTTTTTT